The following is a T cell receptor (beta chain) sequence with its context. Profiled with immunoSEQ multiplex PCR; TCRdb holds only in-frame clones, not every one. The data show tens of thousands of clones, with roughly 84% seen just once and over 3% held by the top ten. The data were obtained in a study of OX40 agonist ivuxolimab in advanced cancers. As for the study in general: Cohort: around 79% men, mean age 60, aged about 23 to 79.

After removal of 3 bases from V and 3 bases from J, the junction contained 3 bases not matched to a gene. This CDR3 comprises 15 residues. The V gene's germline CDR1 is SGHNT and CDR2 YENEEA. Sequenced material: CD4+ or CD8+ T cells sorted from blood, taken in a trial of the OX40 agonist ivuxolimab. This clonotype originated in an adult with an advanced solid tumor such as melanoma, head and neck, liver or kidney cancer. The chain links TRBV11-3 to TRBJ2-2; 8 bases line up with TRBD1. DNA of the CDR3: TGTGCCAGCAGCTTCCGGGACAGGTACACCGGGGAGCTGTTTTTT. This translates into CASSFRDRYTGELFF.